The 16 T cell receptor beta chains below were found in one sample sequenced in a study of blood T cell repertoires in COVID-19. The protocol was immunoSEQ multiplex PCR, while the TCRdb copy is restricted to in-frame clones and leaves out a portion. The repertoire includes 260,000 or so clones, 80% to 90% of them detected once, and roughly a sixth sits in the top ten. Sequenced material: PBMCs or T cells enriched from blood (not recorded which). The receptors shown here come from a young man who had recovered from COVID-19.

The CDR3 loop is CASSSGQGDSPLHF. As DNA, the CDR3 is TGTGCCAGCAGCTCGGGACAGGGCGATTCACCCCTCCACTTT. The chain combines TRBV28 with TRBJ1-6; 9 bases match TRBD1. The ends lost 6 bases at V and 8 bases at J; junction bases unmatched: 5. In germline, CDR1 is MDHEN, CDR2 SYDVKM. The CDR3 length is 14 residues.

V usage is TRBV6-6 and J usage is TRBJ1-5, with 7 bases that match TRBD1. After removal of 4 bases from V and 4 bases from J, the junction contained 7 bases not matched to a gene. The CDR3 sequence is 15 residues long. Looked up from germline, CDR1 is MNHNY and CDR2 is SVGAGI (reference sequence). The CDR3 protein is CASSFLSGGNQPQHF. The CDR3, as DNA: TGTGCCAGCAGTTTCTTATCAGGGGGAAATCAGCCCCAGCATTTT.

DNA for the CDR3: TGTGCCAGCAGCCCGTCAGCGGGAGCCTACACAGATACGCAGTATTTT. It yields the protein CASSPSAGAYTDTQYF. The rearrangement joins TRBV3-1 (or the pseudogene TRBV3-2) to TRBJ2-3, with 8 nucleotides matching TRBD2. The CDR3 has 16 amino acids. Germline values: CDR1 LGHDT, CDR2 YNNKEL (reference sequence). Trimming removed 4 bases from V and 2 bases from J; junction bases left unmatched: 8.

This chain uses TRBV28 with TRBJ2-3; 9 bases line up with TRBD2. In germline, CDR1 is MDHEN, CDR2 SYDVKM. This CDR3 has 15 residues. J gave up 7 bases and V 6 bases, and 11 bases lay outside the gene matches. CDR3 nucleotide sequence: TGTGCCAGCAGACCACTAGCGGGTGTGGGGAATACGCAGTATTTT. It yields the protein CASRPLAGVGNTQYF.

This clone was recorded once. This chain's CDR3 is CASRRQGAGYGYTF. The CDR3, as DNA: TGTGCCAGCAGACGACAGGGGGCCGGCTATGGCTACACCTTC. The chain links TRBV27 to TRBJ1-2, with 10 bases aligning to TRBD1. The CDR3 sequence is 14 residues long. J gave up 4 bases and V 6 bases, and 5 bases lay outside the gene matches. Germline loops: CDR1 MNHEY, CDR2 SMNVEV (reference sequence).

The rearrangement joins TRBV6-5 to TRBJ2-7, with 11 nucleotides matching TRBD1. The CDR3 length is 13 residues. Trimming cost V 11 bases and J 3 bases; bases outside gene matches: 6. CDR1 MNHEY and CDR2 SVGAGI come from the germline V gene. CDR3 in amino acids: CAAGGQGDYEQYF. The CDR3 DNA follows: TGTGCCGCGGGGGGACAGGGGGACTACGAGCAGTACTTC.

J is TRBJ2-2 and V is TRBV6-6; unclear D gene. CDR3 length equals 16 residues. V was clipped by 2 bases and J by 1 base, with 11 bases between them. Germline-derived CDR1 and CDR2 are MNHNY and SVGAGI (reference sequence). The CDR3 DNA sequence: TGTGCCAGCAGTTACCGTCCGGCAGGGAACACCGGGGAGCTGTTTTTT. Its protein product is CASSYRPAGNTGELFF.

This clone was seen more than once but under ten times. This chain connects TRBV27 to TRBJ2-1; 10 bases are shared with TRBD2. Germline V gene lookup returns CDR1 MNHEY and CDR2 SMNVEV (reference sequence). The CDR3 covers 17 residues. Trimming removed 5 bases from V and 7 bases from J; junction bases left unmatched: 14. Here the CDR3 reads CASSPLRTSGRGNEQFF. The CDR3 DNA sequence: TGTGCCAGCAGTCCGCTCCGGACTAGCGGTAGGGGTAATGAGCAGTTCTTC.

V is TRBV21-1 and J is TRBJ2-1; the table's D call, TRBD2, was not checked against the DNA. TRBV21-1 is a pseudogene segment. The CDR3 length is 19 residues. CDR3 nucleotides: TGTGCCAGCAGCAAAGCATGGACTAGCGGGGGGATTCTTTACAATGAGCAGTTCTTC. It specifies CASSKAWTSGGILYNEQFF.

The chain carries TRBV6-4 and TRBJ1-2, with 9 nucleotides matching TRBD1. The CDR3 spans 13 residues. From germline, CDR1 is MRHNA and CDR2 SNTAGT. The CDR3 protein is CGVQGARCYGYTF. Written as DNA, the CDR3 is TGTGGGGTACAGGGGGCCCGGTGTTATGGCTACACCTTC.

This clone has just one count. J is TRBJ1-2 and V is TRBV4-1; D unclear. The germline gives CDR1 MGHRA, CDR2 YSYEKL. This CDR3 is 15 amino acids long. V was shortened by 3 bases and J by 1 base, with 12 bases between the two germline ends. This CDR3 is CASSQGETVNYGYTF. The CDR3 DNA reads TGCGCCAGCAGCCAGGGAGAAACAGTTAACTATGGCTACACCTTC.

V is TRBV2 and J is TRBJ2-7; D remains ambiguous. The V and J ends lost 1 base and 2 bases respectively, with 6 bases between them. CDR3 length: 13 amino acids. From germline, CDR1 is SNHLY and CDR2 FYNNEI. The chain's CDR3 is CASSEGVPYEQYF. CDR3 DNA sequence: TGTGCCAGCAGTGAAGGAGTTCCCTACGAGCAGTACTTC.

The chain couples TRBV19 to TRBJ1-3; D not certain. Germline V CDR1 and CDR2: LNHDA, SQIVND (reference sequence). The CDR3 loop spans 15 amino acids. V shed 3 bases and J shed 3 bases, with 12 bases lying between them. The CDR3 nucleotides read TGTGCCAGTAGTATTTGGGCTGAATATGGAAACACCATATATTTT. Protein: CASSIWAEYGNTIYF.

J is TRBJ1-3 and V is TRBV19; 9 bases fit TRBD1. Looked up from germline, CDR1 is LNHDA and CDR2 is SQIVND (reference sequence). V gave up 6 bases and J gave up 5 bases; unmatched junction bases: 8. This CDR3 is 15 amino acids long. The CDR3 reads CASRSTGGRRNTIYF. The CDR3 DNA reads TGTGCCAGTAGATCGACAGGGGGGAGGAGAAACACCATATATTTT.

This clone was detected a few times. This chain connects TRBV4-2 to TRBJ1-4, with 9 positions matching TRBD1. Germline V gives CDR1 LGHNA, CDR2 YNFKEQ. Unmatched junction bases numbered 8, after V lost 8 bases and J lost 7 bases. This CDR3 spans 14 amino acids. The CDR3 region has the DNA TGTGCCAGCCGCGAGACAGGGGGGCGTGAAAAACTGTTTTTT. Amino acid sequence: CASRETGGREKLFF.

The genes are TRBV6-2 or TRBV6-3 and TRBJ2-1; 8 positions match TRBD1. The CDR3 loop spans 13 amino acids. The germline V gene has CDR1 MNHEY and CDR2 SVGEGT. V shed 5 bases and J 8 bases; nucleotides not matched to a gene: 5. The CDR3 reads CASSGQGVHEQFF. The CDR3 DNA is TGTGCCAGCAGTGGACAGGGAGTGCATGAGCAGTTCTTC.